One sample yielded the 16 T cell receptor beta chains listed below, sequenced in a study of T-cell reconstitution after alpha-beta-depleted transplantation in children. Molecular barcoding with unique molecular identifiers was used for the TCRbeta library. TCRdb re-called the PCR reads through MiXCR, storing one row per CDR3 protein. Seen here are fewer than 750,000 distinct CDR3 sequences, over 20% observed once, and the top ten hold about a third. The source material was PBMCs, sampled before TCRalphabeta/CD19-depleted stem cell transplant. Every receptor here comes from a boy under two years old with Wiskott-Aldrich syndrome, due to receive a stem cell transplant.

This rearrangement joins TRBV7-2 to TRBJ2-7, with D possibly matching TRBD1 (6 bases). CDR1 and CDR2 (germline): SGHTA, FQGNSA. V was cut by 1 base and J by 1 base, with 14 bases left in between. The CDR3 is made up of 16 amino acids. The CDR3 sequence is CASSLEWGLQSYEQYF. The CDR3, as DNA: TGTGCCAGCAGCTTAGAGTGGGGGCTCCAATCCTACGAGCAGTACTTC.

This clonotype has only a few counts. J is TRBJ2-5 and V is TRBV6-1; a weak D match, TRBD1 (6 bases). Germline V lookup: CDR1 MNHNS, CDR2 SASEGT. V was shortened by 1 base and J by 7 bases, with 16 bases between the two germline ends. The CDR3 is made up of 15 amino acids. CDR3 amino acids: CASSEGTGPLVTQYF. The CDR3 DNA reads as TGTGCCAGCAGTGAAGGTACAGGGCCGCTCGTGACCCAGTACTTC.

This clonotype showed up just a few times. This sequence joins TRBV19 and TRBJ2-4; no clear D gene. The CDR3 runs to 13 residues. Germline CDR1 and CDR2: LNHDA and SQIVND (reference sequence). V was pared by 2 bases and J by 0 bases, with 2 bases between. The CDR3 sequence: CASSILAKNIQYF. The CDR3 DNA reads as TGTGCCAGTAGTATACTAGCCAAAAACATTCAGTACTTC.

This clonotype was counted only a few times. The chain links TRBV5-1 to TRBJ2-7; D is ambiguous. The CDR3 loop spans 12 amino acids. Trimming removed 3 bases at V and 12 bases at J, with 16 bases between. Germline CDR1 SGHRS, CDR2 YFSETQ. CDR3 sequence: CASSSLNSPLYF. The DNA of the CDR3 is TGCGCCAGCAGCTCACTCAACAGTCCGCTGTACTTC. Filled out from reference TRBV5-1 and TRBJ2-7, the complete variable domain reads KAGVTQTPRYLIKTRGQQVTLSCSPISGHRSVSWYQQTPGQGLQFLFEYFSETQRNKGNFPGRFSGRQFSNSRSEMNVSTLELGDSALYLCASSSLNSPLYFGPGTRLTVT.

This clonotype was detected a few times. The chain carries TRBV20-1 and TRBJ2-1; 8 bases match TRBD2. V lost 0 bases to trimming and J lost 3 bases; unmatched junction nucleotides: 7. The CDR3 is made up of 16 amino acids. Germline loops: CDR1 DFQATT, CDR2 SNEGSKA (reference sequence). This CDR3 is CSARDLGREHYNEQFF. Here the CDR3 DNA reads TGCAGTGCTAGAGATCTCGGGAGGGAGCACTACAATGAGCAGTTCTTC.

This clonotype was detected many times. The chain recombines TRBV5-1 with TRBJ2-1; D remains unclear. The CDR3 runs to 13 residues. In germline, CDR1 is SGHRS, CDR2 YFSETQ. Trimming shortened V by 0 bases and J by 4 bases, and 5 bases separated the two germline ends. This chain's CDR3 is CASSLGDYNEQFF. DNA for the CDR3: TGCGCCAGCAGCTTGGGGGATTACAATGAGCAGTTCTTC.

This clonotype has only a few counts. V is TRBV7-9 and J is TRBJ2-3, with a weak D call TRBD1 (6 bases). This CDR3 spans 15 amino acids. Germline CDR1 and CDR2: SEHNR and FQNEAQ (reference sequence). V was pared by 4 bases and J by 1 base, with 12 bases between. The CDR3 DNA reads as TGTGCCAGCAGCTCAGGGGACCGGGGCACAGATACGCAGTATTTT. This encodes CASSSGDRGTDTQYF.

CDR3 sequence: CASRDGLSDFYNEQFF. Here the CDR3 DNA reads TGCGCCAGCAGGGACGGACTATCGGATTTCTACAATGAGCAGTTCTTC. The chain has TRBV5-1 and TRBJ2-1, with a weak D call TRBD2 (6 bases). The CDR3 runs 16 residues. Deletions cut 5 bases from V and 3 bases from J, with 18 bases between. Per the germline V gene, CDR1 is SGHRS and CDR2 is YFSETQ.

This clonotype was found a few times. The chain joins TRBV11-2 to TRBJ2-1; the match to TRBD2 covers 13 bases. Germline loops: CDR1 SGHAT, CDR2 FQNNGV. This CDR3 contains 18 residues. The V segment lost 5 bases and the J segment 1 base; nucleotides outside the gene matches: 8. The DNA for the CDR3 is TGTGCCAGCAGCCCTAGGGGACTAGCGGGACGGTCCTACAATGAGCAGTTCTTC. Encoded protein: CASSPRGLAGRSYNEQFF.

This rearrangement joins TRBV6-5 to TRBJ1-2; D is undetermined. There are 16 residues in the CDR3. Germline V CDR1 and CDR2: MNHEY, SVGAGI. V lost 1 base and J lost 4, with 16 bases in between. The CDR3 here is CASSYYGALTAYGYTF. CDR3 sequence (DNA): TGTGCCAGCAGTTACTATGGTGCTTTGACCGCCTATGGCTACACCTTC.

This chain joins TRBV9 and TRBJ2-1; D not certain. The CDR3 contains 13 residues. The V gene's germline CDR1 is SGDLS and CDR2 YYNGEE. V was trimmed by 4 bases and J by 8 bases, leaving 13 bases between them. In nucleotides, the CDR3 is TGTGCCAGCAGCCCCCATGGCACCGATGAGCAGTTCTTC. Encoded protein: CASSPHGTDEQFF.

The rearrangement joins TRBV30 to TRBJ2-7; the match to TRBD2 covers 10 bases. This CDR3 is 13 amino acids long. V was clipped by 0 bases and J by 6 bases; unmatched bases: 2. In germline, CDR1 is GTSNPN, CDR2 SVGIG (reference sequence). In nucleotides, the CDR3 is TGTGCCTGGAGTGTATTAGCGGGAGGCGAGCAGTACTTC. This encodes CAWSVLAGGEQYF.

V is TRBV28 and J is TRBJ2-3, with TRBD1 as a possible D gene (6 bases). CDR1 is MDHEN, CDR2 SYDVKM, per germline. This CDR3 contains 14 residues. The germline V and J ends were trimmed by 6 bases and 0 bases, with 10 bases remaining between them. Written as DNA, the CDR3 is TGTGCCAGCAGCACAGGGCGAAGCACAGATACGCAGTATTTT. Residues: CASSTGRSTDTQYF.

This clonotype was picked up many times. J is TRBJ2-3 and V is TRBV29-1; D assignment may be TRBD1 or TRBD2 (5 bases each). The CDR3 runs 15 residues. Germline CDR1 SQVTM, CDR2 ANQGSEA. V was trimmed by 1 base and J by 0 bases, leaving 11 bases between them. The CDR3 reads CSVEGGRDSTDTQYF. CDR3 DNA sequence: TGCAGCGTTGAAGGGGGTAGGGACAGCACAGATACGCAGTATTTT.

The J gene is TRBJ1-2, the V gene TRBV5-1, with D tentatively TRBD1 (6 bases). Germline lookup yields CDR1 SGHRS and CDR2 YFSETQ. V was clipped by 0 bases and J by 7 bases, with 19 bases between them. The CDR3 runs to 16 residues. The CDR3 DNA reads TGCGCCAGCAGCTTGGGTCCCCTAGCAGGGGAAAGTGGCTACACCTTC. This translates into CASSLGPLAGESGYTF.

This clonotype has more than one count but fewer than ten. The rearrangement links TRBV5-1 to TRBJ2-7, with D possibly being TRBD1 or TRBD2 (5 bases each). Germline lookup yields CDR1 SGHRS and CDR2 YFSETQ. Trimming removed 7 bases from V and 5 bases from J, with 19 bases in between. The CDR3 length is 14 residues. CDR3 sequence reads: CASHRDPAVDEQYF. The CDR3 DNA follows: TGCGCCAGCCACCGGGACCCGGCGGTGGACGAGCAGTACTTC.